This TCR beta chain was identified in a study of cytomegalovirus exposure and HLA in healthy donors (dated by TCRdb to about 2017). Turning to the overall study: An earlier analysis of 587 of the donors reported 276 Gb of sequence data and 117 million unique TCR beta sequences obtained from about 179 million T cells. Approximately 310 gigabases of sequencing data and approximately 91 million unique TCR sequences made up an early release that covered under 750 HLA-typed donors. The genetic ancestry cluster associated with self-reported Caucasian donors included roughly four fifths of the roughly 410 genotyped donors. The aim of the study was to test whether cataloging public T cell receptors could identify signatures of past pathogen exposure. The T cell repertoires of several hundred subjects were profiled by immunosequencing and related to cytomegalovirus serostatus. In addition to the first cohort of around 670 subjects, a separate validation cohort of 130 or so different subjects was used. The study combined high-throughput TCR immunosequencing, statistical association of individual TCRs with disease status, and machine learning to predict cytomegalovirus infection status. A later analysis re-analyzed previously published TCR beta repertoires from 650 to 800 donors and added high-resolution HLA genotyping to study TCR occurrence patterns. In the later analysis, no new phenotypic data were used to find candidate immune exposures; instead, reliance was placed on TCR beta sequences and their occurrence across donors. An earlier analysis of nearly 600 of the donors applied high-throughput TCR beta sequencing to assess whether each TCR beta V gene segment acted as functional or pseudogenic. Donor age, sex, ethnicity and CMV serostatus were collected together with the repertoire data. In a later genetic analysis, genome-wide SNP genotypes for about 55% of the roughly 670 donors were used, and that subset was treated as a discovery cohort. Every repertoire in the discovery cohort had been generated on one and the same sequencing platform. Class I and class II HLA loci were covered by the typing at four-digit resolution. The number of donors typed differed by locus, with about 629-640 for A, B, C, DRB1 and DQB1, around 500 for DQA1, 600 to 610 for DPA1, and about 450 for DPB1. About five DR-DQ haplotypes were treated as single units for association and clustering because of strong linkage in the cohort. Among about 360 genotyped donors of the cohort, an average of roughly 240,000 unique TCR beta nucleotide sequences were sequenced per donor, roughly 18% of them non-productive.

The full study reports these points: Most TCR sequences were seen in very few donors, while some public TCRs were found in many individuals. CMV serostatus was the only immune exposure information available for the cohort. According to a later genetic analysis, donors in an Asian-associated ancestry cluster had fewer N-insertions in productive TCRs than the roughly 660-donor mean. In the study, some 160 TCR beta chains were listed as associated with cytomegalovirus. In a later analysis, the rate of TCR association differed among HLA loci, with DRB1 alleles having the most associated TCRs and HLA-C alleles having the fewest. Specific HLA alleles were associated with 15,000 to 20,000 TCR beta sequences at a false discovery rate of 0.05 in a later analysis. Because HLA typing was missing for some donors at each locus, association tests included only the typed subset. In a later analysis, HLA-associated TCR beta chains were found to be more clonally expanded and to have lower generation probabilities than equally common non-associated chains. The sequencing pipeline was judged likely to have produced a cluster of highly shared sequence variants as a technical artifact. According to a later analysis, most CMV-associated TCR beta chains appeared to be HLA-restricted, and the HLA associations seemed to be driven largely by CMV exposure. V-gene and J-gene trimming of TCR beta chains was associated with a missense DCLRE1C variant in a later genetic analysis, and the association was replicated in an independent cohort. An earlier analysis of approximately 570 of the donors showed that most TCR beta V segments appeared in productive rearrangements either about 87% or about 30% of the time, which broadly matched IMGT annotations. The earlier analysis of 587 of the donors excluded 15 to 20 rarely observed V segments, including chromosome 9 orphons, because counts were too low. This cohort had only TCR beta chains sequenced, and the lack of alpha or paired-chain data limited which features could be detected. A further reported finding was that TCR beta sequences accurately predicted the HLA-A and HLA-B alleles for most subjects in the first cohort. Three of the identified cytomegalovirus-associated TCR beta chains were confirmed in vitro to be specific for cytomegalovirus antigens. Several of the top co-occurrence clusters appeared to be linked to parvovirus B19, influenza, CMV and Epstein-Barr virus, according to a later analysis. Some IMGT-functional V segments, including TRBV6-2 and TRBV6-3, could not be distinguished by the 87-base-pair reads and were therefore excluded. Correlated functional status among segregating V segments might be attributable to linkage disequilibrium, but an unknown experimental factor could not be ruled out. According to the authors, the approach could potentially be generalized to other disease states and immunological phenotypes. Cytomegalovirus status was reported to be diagnosed by the classifier with high specificity and sensitivity in both the original and validation cohorts. Sequencing depth was assumed to be roughly uniform across donors in the presence/absence analyses, though that assumption may not hold. Strong co-occurrence of HLA alleles, especially DR and DQ, made assigning TCR associations to individual alleles difficult.

In total, roughly 670 healthy bone marrow donors made up the cohort. All cohort members were sampled while nominally healthy, although unrecorded immune exposures were likely present. The donor was CMV seropositive and belonged to the group of 250 to 300 seropositive cohort members. A peripheral blood sample was provided by each donor, and peripheral blood mononuclear cells were used for TCR beta sequencing. The Qiagen DNeasy Blood Extraction Kit was used to extract genomic DNA from the blood cell samples. Libraries were built with the immunoSEQ multiplex PCR assay. The multiplex PCR relied on a mix of 60 forward primers for TCR Vbeta segments and 13 reverse primers for TCR Jbeta segments. The CDR3 region of rearranged TCR beta genes was amplified from genomic DNA by a multiplex PCR assay. Amplified TCR beta libraries were sequenced as 87-base-pair reads on the Illumina HiSeq System. The study's own analysis went as follows. In a later analysis, 80 million or so unique TCR beta chains were counted across the 500 to 700 repertoires, and roughly 10 million of these chains were shared by at least two donors. Raw reads were error-corrected and collapsed into unique sequences with a nearest-neighbor algorithm that merged closely related sequences to remove PCR and sequencing errors. Alignment of CDR3 sequences to IMGT reference sequences was used to assign V, D and J gene segments. For a sequence to be retained, at least a six-nucleotide match to both a V gene segment and a J gene segment was required. A rearrangement was called productive if the CDR3 had no stop codons and remained in frame with V and J, and every other rearrangement was called non-productive. Following IMGT convention, CDR3 was defined as the stretch from the second conserved V-encoded cysteine up to the conserved J-encoded phenylalanine. In an earlier analysis of around 540 of the donors, sequences lacking an unambiguous match to a single V gene segment were excluded. An earlier analysis of several hundred of the donors classified V segments as functional when productive rearrangements were above 56.7% and as segregating when the standard deviation between donors was above 5%. To diagnose cytomegalovirus status from the catalog of TCR beta chain sequences, a statistical classification framework was built. A later analysis assigned V and J genes by comparing TCR nucleotide sequences with IMGT/GENE-DB human TR gene sequences. In a later analysis, CDR3 sequences and most-parsimonious VDJ recombination scenarios were assigned using the TCRdist pipeline. In a later analysis, each TCR beta chain was defined by its CDR3 amino acid sequence together with its V-gene family, and reads lacking a unique V-gene family were excluded. As a way to deal with suspected cross-contamination and a sequencing artifact, a later analysis dropped 450 to 600 nucleotide sequences that were highly shared and had low generation probability. For each public chain, a later analysis derived a clonal expansion index from normalized ranks of inferred template counts within each repertoire. In a later analysis, generation probabilities were computed using a VDJ recombination model fitted to out-of-frame rearrangements, and the results were checked against IGoR. In a later analysis, hypergeometric tests were used to score TCR-TCR, TCR-HLA and TCR-CMV co-occurrence, with a repertoire-size bias correction applied to TCR pairs. False discovery rates were estimated in a later analysis by permuting HLA or CMV assignments 20 times. A later analysis grouped co-occurring TCRs with DBSCAN, adding TCRdist sequence similarity when clustering within HLA-allele-positive subsets. For co-occurrence clustering, repertoires with fewer than 30,000 or more than 120,000 public chains were excluded, along with four or five repertoires with anomalous nucleotide sharing. TCRdb provides this immuneACCESS table in a form limited to in-frame rearrangements. Some clones are lacking; in checked studies, under half of them reflect an unresolved V gene, and why the rest are absent is not known. V and J calls plus clone size are reproduced from that table; the DNA served to infer D and trimming. The sample includes over 150,000 clones, with roughly 86% observed a single time. 4.5% to 5.5% of the sample belongs to the ten largest clones.

Taken from the germline V gene, the CDR1 and CDR2 loops are MGHDK and SYGVNS. The CDR3 starts with the cysteine, ends with the phenylalanine, and has 16 residues. CDR3 DNA is the only sequence kept; it has 48 bases, read in frame from the first base. After removal of 0 bases from V and 2 bases from J, the junction retains 4 bases not matched to a gene. Comments on this clone: No cognate antigen has been identified for it. No base quality values were provided; no much bigger clone lies one nucleotide off.

The TCR was taken from a girl aged 10-17 years in good health and CMV-seropositive. The receptor chain draws on TRBV25-1 and TRBJ2-7; the junction holds 10 bases that match TRBD2. Source material: PBMCs. For the CDR3, the sequence is CASSEYSLAGAYEQYF. The nucleotide sequence reads as follows: TGTGCCAGCAGTGAATATAGCCTAGCGGGGGCCTACGAGCAGTACTTC.